This T cell receptor beta chain was identified during a study of response to subunit inactivated influenza vaccine. The study's findings and limits: The study's authors posited that every seasonal influenza vaccination enlists few new T cells.

TCRdb ran MiXCR on the RT-PCR reads and lists one entry per CDR3 protein. The repertoire holds hundreds of thousands of distinct CDR3 sequences, approximately 14% seen once, with 11% in the top ten. This CDR3 has 16 residues. The germline CDR1 and CDR2 sequences are KGHSH and LQKENI. Deletions cut 6 bases from V and 0 bases from J, with 15 bases between. Of note for this clonotype: Its cognate antigen is unknown.

This TCR came from a man aged 45-60 years who received an inactivated influenza vaccine. The chain is built from TRBV18 and TRBJ2-1; D is unclear. The sequencing used PBMCs from blood, collected 11 to 12 days after vaccination. CDR3 residues: CASSRVGMSSYNEQFF. Here the CDR3 DNA reads TGTGCCAGCTCCCGAGTGGGCATGAGCTCCTACAATGAGCAGTTCTTC. Using reference TRBV18 and TRBJ2-1 for the parts outside the CDR3, the full variable domain is NAGVMQNPRHLVRRRGQEARLRCSPMKGHSHVYWYRQLPEEGLKFMVYLQKENIIDESGMPKERFSAEFPKEGPSILRIQQVVRGDSAAYFCASSRVGMSSYNEQFFGPGTRLTVL.